The 10 T cell receptor beta chains reported below all come from one sample, sequenced in a study of blood T cell repertoires in COVID-19. The method was immunoSEQ multiplex PCR; TCRdb's version includes in-frame clones alone and lacks a portion of them. The sample shows 220,000 or so clones, about 85% of them seen only once. Sequenced input: peripheral blood. These receptors all come from a man in his fifties who had recovered from COVID-19.

The chain has TRBV30 and TRBJ1-3; 9 bases are a match to TRBD1. Germline-derived CDR1 and CDR2 are GTSNPN and SVGIG (reference sequence). CDR3 length equals 14 residues. Unmatched junction bases numbered 5, after V lost 6 bases and J lost 2 bases. This chain's CDR3 is CACIRTGAGNTIYF. The CDR3 coding sequence is TGTGCCTGCATAAGGACAGGGGCTGGAAACACCATATATTTT.

The chain employs TRBV19 and TRBJ2-2; 9 bases match TRBD2. Losses at the gene ends were 5 bases for V and 4 bases for J; bases not matched to a gene: 5. Germline assignment: CDR1 LNHDA and CDR2 SQIVND (reference sequence). The CDR3 consists of 15 residues. For the CDR3, the DNA is TGTGCCAGTAGTCTTAGCGGGAGAATCACCGGGGAGCTGTTTTTT. Encoded protein: CASSLSGRITGELFF.

J is TRBJ2-4 and V is TRBV5-1; D is ambiguous. From germline, CDR1 is SGHRS and CDR2 YFSETQ. Trimming took 1 base from V and 7 from J, leaving 12 bases between them. The CDR3 is 14 residues long. This CDR3 reads CASSLLDAANIQYF. The CDR3 DNA reads TGCGCCAGCAGCTTGTTGGATGCGGCGAACATTCAGTACTTC.

The V gene is TRBV7-8, the J gene TRBJ1-5, with unresolved D. There are 13 residues in the CDR3. Germline lookup yields CDR1 SGHVS and CDR2 FQNEAQ. Trimming pared 2 bases from V and 5 bases from J, leaving 7 bases between. The CDR3 spells CASSLKADQPQHF. DNA of the CDR3: TGTGCCAGCAGCTTAAAAGCGGATCAGCCCCAGCATTTT.

This chain uses TRBV28 with TRBJ2-7; possibly TRBD1 for D (6 bases). Germline values: CDR1 MDHEN, CDR2 SYDVKM. V was trimmed by 8 bases and J by 3 bases, leaving 14 bases between them. CDR3 length equals 13 residues. CDR3 DNA: TGTGCCAGCTCGGACAGAACCTTCTACGAGCAGTACTTC. Protein: CASSDRTFYEQYF.

In regard to this clone: The sample has other DNA sequences that encode this CDR3 too. The V gene is TRBV28, the J gene TRBJ1-5; D may be TRBD1 (6 bases). Germline V gene data show CDR1 as MDHEN and CDR2 as SYDVKM. This CDR3 comprises 16 residues. V was trimmed by 5 bases and J by 6 bases, leaving 20 bases between them. CDR3 in amino acids: CASSPNRAASGQPQHF. CDR3 DNA: TGTGCCAGCAGTCCTAACAGGGCTGCGTCTGGTCAGCCCCAGCATTTT.

V is TRBV6-4 and J is TRBJ2-3; 8 bases are shared with TRBD1. V lost 6 bases to trimming and J lost 3 bases; unmatched junction nucleotides: 8. CDR1 and CDR2 from the germline V gene are MRHNA and SNTAGT. CDR3 length equals 15 residues. CDR3 nucleotides: TGTGCCAGCAGACGACAGGGGTTCTCTACAGATACGCAGTATTTT. This sequence encodes CASRRQGFSTDTQYF.

CDR3 amino acids: CASSTATSRAYF. The DNA of the CDR3 is TGTGCCAGCAGTACGGCGACTTCCCGCGCGTATTTT. This rearrangement joins TRBV28 to TRBJ2-3; D unresolved. In germline, CDR1 is MDHEN, CDR2 SYDVKM. With 5 bases removed from V and 14 bases from J, the gap between germline ends came to 17 bases. The CDR3 is 12 amino acids.

This chain joins TRBV7-9 and TRBJ2-7; 8 positions agree with TRBD2. This CDR3 has 17 residues. The J segment lost 2 bases and the V segment lost 5 bases, leaving 14 bases of the junction unmatched. Per the germline V gene, CDR1 is SEHNR and CDR2 is FQNEAQ (reference sequence). This CDR3 reads CASSSPAYRGGAYEQYF. The CDR3 DNA sequence: TGTGCCAGCAGCAGCCCCGCCTACCGGGGGGGAGCCTACGAGCAGTACTTC.

The V call is TRBV2, the J call TRBJ1-4; 10 bases line up with TRBD1. Germline CDR1 and CDR2: SNHLY and FYNNEI. Trimming removed 4 bases from V and 8 bases from J; junction bases left unmatched: 1. The CDR3 has 13 amino acids. The CDR3 loop reads CASSVGQGEKLFF. In DNA form, the CDR3 reads TGTGCCAGCAGTGTGGGACAGGGGGAAAAACTGTTTTTT.